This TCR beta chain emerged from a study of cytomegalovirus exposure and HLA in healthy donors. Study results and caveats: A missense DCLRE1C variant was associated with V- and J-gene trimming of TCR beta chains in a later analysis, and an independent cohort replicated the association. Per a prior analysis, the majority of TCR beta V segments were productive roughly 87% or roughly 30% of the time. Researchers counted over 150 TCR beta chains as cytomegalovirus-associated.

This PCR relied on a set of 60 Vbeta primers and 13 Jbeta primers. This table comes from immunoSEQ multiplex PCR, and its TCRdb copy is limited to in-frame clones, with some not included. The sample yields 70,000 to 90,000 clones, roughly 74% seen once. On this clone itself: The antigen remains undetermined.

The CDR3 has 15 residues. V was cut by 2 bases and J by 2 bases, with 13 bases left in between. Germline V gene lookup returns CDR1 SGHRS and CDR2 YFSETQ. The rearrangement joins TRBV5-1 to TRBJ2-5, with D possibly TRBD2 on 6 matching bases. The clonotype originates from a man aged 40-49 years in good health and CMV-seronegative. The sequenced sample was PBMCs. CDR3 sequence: CASSFREVSQETQYF. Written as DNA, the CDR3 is TGCGCCAGCAGCTTTAGGGAGGTGAGTCAAGAGACCCAGTACTTC. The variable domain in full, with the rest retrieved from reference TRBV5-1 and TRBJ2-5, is KAGVTQTPRYLIKTRGQQVTLSCSPISGHRSVSWYQQTPGQGLQFLFEYFSETQRNKGNFPGRFSGRQFSNSRSEMNVSTLELGDSALYLCASSFREVSQETQYFGPGTRLLVL.